This T cell receptor (beta chain) appears in the sequencing data of a study of cytomegalovirus exposure and HLA in healthy donors. CDR3 length: 17 residues. CDR1 is SSHAT and CDR2 is FNYEAQ in the germline V gene (reference sequence). Study results and caveats: In an earlier analysis, in 620 or so donors, most V segments appeared productive either ~87% or ~30% of the time.

Both 60 Vbeta primers and 13 Jbeta primers went into the PCR. Produced via immunoSEQ multiplex PCR; TCRdb's table is partial and in-frame only. In the table there are around 120,000 clones, about 80% of which are singletons. A note on this clone: The antigen remains undetermined. An end of the junction differs from the germline gene, which may be a read error.

This receptor was obtained from a girl aged 2 to 10 in good health and CMV-seronegative. The chain couples TRBV7-7 to TRBJ2-5, with TRBD2 matching over 13 bases. The material sequenced was PBMCs. The CDR3 bases are TGTGCTAGCAGCTTAGCACTAGCGGGGGGGAACCAAGAGACCCAGTACTTC. The encoded protein is CASSLALAGGNQETQYF.